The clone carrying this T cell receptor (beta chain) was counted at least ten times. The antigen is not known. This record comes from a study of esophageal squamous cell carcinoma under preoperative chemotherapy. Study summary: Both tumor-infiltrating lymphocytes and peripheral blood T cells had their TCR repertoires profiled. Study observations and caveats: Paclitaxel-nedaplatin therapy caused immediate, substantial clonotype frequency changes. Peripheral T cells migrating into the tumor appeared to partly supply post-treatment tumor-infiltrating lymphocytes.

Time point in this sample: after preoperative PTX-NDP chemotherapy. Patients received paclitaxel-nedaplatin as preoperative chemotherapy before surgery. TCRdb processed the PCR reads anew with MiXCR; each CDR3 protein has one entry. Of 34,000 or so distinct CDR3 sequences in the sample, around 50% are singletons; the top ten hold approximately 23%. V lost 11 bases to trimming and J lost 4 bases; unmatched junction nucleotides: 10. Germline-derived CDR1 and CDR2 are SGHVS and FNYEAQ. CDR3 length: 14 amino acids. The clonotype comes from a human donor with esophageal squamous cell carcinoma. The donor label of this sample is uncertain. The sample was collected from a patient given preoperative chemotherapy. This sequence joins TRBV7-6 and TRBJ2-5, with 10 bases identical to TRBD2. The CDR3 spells CAGSGGGDPETQYF. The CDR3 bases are TGTGCCGGGAGCGGGGGGGGGGACCCAGAGACCCAGTACTTC.